This TCR beta chain was sequenced in a study of cytomegalovirus exposure and HLA in healthy donors. Background on the study: A prior study identified some 100 million unique TCR beta sequences from about 180 million T cells. Overall study results and limits: The dataset shows that most TCR sequences were rare, while some public TCRs occurred in many donors. Indistinguishable V segments, including TRBV6-2 and TRBV6-3, were excluded.

Use of 60 Vbeta and 13 Jbeta primers characterized the PCR. The assay was immunoSEQ multiplex PCR, and TCRdb's table has in-frame clones only and misses some. The profile shows about 120,000 clones, approximately 80% of them singletons. The CDR3 extends over 16 amino acids. The V gene end was trimmed by 3 bases and the J gene end by 6 bases; junction bases not matched to a gene: 11. Germline values: CDR1 SEHNR, CDR2 FQNEAQ (reference sequence). Of note for this clone: The antigen is undetermined.

Sequencing was carried out using PBMCs. The sequence was obtained from a man aged 35 to 55 in good health and CMV-seropositive. V usage is TRBV7-9 and J usage is TRBJ2-1; the match to TRBD1 covers 7 bases. CDR3 loop: CASSFEGAAPVNEQFF. Here the CDR3 DNA reads TGTGCCAGCAGCTTCGAGGGGGCCGCGCCCGTCAATGAGCAGTTCTTC.